Below are 4 T cell receptor beta chains sequenced from a single sample in a study of regulatory T cells in long-lasting Graves disease. Specified time point: newly diagnosed GD, antithyroid drugs for less than 3 months. Construction of the TCR library relied on RNA isolated from PBMCs. In building TCR beta libraries, iRepertoire HTBI primers were used together with Arm-PCR of CDR3 regions. TCRdb ran MiXCR on the multiplex PCR reads and lists one entry per CDR3 protein. This sample has about 440,000 distinct CDR3 sequences, with about 15% found just once. This sample also belongs to another study, concerning T cells in Graves' hyperthyroidism and ophthalmopathy.

Sequences were derived from peripheral blood mononuclear cells (PBMCs), sampled at new diagnosis, from a patient treated with antithyroid drugs. These receptor sequences come from a woman aged 30 to 39 with Graves disease.

Regarding this clonotype: A much larger clone differs by one base, so this may be a read error. The chain couples TRBV20-1 to TRBJ1-4; D not resolved. The CDR3 covers 13 residues. Germline CDR1 is DFQATT and CDR2 is SNEGSKA (reference sequence). V shed 5 bases and J shed 8 bases, with 15 bases lying between them. DNA of the CDR3: TGCAGTGCTGGAGCAGGCTTGCGGGAAAAACTGTTTTTT. This translates into CSAGAGLREKLFF.

The chain carries TRBV27 and TRBJ1-5; possibly TRBD1 for D (5 bases). The CDR3 loop spans 14 amino acids. V lost 3 bases and J lost 5, with 11 bases in between. The germline V gene has CDR1 MNHEY and CDR2 SMNVEV (reference sequence). CDR3 bases: TGTGCCAGCAGTTTTCGAGGGGCCTATCAGCCCCAGCATTTT. Translation: CASSFRGAYQPQHF.

This clonotype has ten or more counts. The chain recombines TRBV2 with TRBJ2-7; 10 nucleotides line up with TRBD2. The CDR3 loop spans 14 amino acids. From germline, CDR1 is SNHLY and CDR2 FYNNEI. V was pared by 8 bases and J by 2 bases, with 6 bases of the junction left unmatched. The CDR3 DNA reads TGTGCCAGCCGACTAGCGGGCACTACCTACGAGCAGTACTTC. It is translated as CASRLAGTTYEQYF.

In its sample, this clonotype was seen a few times. This chain uses TRBV27 with TRBJ1-3, with D tentatively TRBD1 (5 bases). Germline V gene lookup returns CDR1 MNHEY and CDR2 SMNVEV (reference sequence). The V gene lost 6 bases and the J gene lost 0 bases, with 9 bases spanning the gap. The CDR3 is 14 residues long. CDR3 sequence reads: CASRGGTSGNTIYF. The DNA for the CDR3 is TGTGCCAGCAGGGGGGGGACCTCTGGAAACACCATATATTTT.